Listed here are 18 T cell receptor beta chains from one sample, sequenced in a study of blood T cell repertoires in COVID-19. Assay: immunoSEQ multiplex PCR; the TCRdb copy retains only in-frame clones and omits some. The sample yields around 250,000 clones, approximately 91% seen once. The sequencing input was PBMCs or T cells enriched from blood (not recorded which). Source of these receptors: a human donor in a cohort exposed to, infected with or recovered from COVID-19 (not recorded which). The donor label of this sample is uncertain.

The chain joins TRBV4-3 to TRBJ1-3; D is perhaps TRBD1 (5 bases). Trimming cost V 1 base and J 0 bases, with 10 bases left between them. The germline CDR1 and CDR2 sequences are LGHNA and YSLEER. The CDR3 extends over 16 amino acids. The CDR3 sequence is CASSQGGRSSGNTIYF. CDR3 sequence (DNA): TGCGCCAGCAGCCAAGGGGGCAGGAGCTCTGGAAACACCATATATTTT.

As to this clone: At the DNA level, this CDR3 is encoded by other sequences in the same sample as well. The rearrangement uses TRBV30 and TRBJ1-2; TRBD1 aligns across 8 bases. This CDR3 comprises 13 residues. V was clipped by 5 bases and J by 8 bases; unmatched bases: 10. Looked up from germline, CDR1 is GTSNPN and CDR2 is SVGIG (reference sequence). Here the CDR3 reads CAWSGGTGEGYTF. In DNA form, the CDR3 reads TGTGCCTGGTCCGGCGGGACAGGAGAGGGCTACACCTTC.

The chain joins TRBV5-6 to TRBJ2-1; TRBD2 matches 11 bases. Per the germline V gene, CDR1 is SGHDT and CDR2 is YYEEEE. V was pared by 0 bases and J by 7 bases, with 3 bases of the junction left unmatched. CDR3 length: 15 amino acids. This chain's CDR3 is CASSLELAGGNEQFF. In DNA form, the CDR3 reads TGTGCCAGCAGCTTGGAGCTAGCGGGGGGAAATGAGCAGTTCTTC. The full variable domain, with the rest looked up from reference TRBV5-6 and TRBJ2-1, is DAGVTQSPTHLIKTRGQQVTLRCSPKSGHDTVSWYQQALGQGPQFIFQYYEEEERQRGNFPDRFSGHQFPNYSSELNVNALLLGDSALYLCASSLELAGGNEQFFGPGTRLTVL.

The genes are TRBV19 and TRBJ1-5, with D possibly matching TRBD1 (6 bases). Germline V gene lookup returns CDR1 LNHDA and CDR2 SQIVND (reference sequence). Trimming left V 3 bases short and J 3 bases short, with 12 bases between. This CDR3 comprises 15 residues. CDR3 bases: TGTGCCAGTAGTATCGGGGGGCTCCTCAATCAGCCCCAGCATTTT. As protein: CASSIGGLLNQPQHF. Drawing the rest from reference TRBV19 and TRBJ1-5, the complete variable domain is DGGITQSPKYLFRKEGQNVTLSCEQNLNHDAMYWYRQDPGQGLRLIYYSQIVNDFQKGDIAEGYSVSREKKESFPLTVTSAQKNPTAFYLCASSIGGLLNQPQHFGDGTRLSIL.

J is TRBJ1-2 and V is TRBV5-1; weak D call: TRBD1 (5 bases). V lost 2 bases, J lost 2 bases, and 7 bases lay in between. CDR1 and CDR2 from the germline V gene are SGHRS and YFSETQ. The CDR3 contains 13 residues. DNA of the CDR3: TGCGCCAGCAGCTTAAGACAGAACTATGGCTACACCTTC. It encodes CASSLRQNYGYTF.

The chain combines TRBV7-8 with TRBJ1-1, with D hard to call. From germline, CDR1 is SGHVS and CDR2 FQNEAQ. V lost 3 bases and J lost 0, with 17 bases in between. The CDR3 spans 17 residues. CDR3 sequence reads: CASSFLVAREMNTEAFF. For the CDR3, the DNA is TGTGCCAGCAGCTTCTTGGTCGCTAGAGAAATGAACACTGAAGCTTTCTTT. Together with reference TRBV7-8 and TRBJ1-1, the CDR3 gives the full variable domain: GAGVSQSPRYKVAKRGQDVALRCDPISGHVSLFWYQQALGQGPEFLTYFQNEAQLDKSGLPSDRFFAERPEGSVSTLKIQRTQQEDSAVYLCASSFLVAREMNTEAFFGQGTRLTVV.

The rearrangement uses TRBV3-1 (or the pseudogene TRBV3-2) and TRBJ2-7; 7 bases map to TRBD2. Germline trimming cut 6 bases from V and 0 bases from J; bases unmatched to any gene: 8. The CDR3 sequence is 15 residues long. Germline V gene lookup returns CDR1 LGHDT and CDR2 YNNKEL (reference sequence). The CDR3 region is CASRGGTGGSYEQYF. CDR3 bases: TGTGCCAGCAGAGGAGGGACGGGGGGCTCCTACGAGCAGTACTTC.

This chain uses TRBV5-1 with TRBJ2-2; 8 positions match TRBD1. V shed 0 bases and J 5 bases; nucleotides not matched to a gene: 6. This CDR3 region has 16 residues. The germline V gene has CDR1 SGHRS and CDR2 YFSETQ. The CDR3 region has the DNA TGCGCCAGCAGCTTGGCGGACAGGGCGGAGACCGGGGAGCTGTTTTTT. Amino acids: CASSLADRAETGELFF.

This clone showed up just once. The rearrangement links TRBV30 to TRBJ2-1; 11 bases agree with TRBD2. CDR3 length: 15 residues. Unmatched junction bases numbered 7, after V lost 4 bases and J lost 5 bases. Germline values: CDR1 GTSNPN, CDR2 SVGIG (reference sequence). The CDR3 DNA reads TGTGCCTGGACTAAGGGACTAGCGGCGGACAATGAGCAGTTCTTC. It encodes CAWTKGLAADNEQFF.

Note on this clone: This CDR3 is also generated by other DNA sequences in the sample. The chain combines TRBV30 with TRBJ2-7; 8 bases are a match to TRBD1. There are 12 residues in the CDR3. Germline lookup yields CDR1 GTSNPN and CDR2 SVGIG (reference sequence). V gave up 1 base and J gave up 5 bases; unmatched junction bases: 1. The CDR3 spells CAWSATGDEQYF. CDR3 coding DNA: TGTGCCTGGAGTGCGACAGGGGACGAGCAGTACTTC.

V usage is TRBV5-5 and J usage is TRBJ1-1; possibly TRBD1 for D (5 bases). V was cut by 0 bases and J by 1 base, with 13 bases left in between. CDR1 is SGHKS and CDR2 is YYEKEE in the germline V gene (reference sequence). The CDR3 has 16 amino acids. CDR3 in DNA: TGTGCCAGCAGCTTGGCTGCGGGGACGAGGAACACTGAAGCTTTCTTT. This encodes CASSLAAGTRNTEAFF.

This rearrangement joins TRBV24-1 to TRBJ2-3; 11 bases match TRBD2. After removal of 4 bases from V and 2 bases from J, the junction contained 7 bases not matched to a gene. This CDR3 has 17 amino acids. Germline V CDR1 and CDR2: KGHDR, SFDVKD. The CDR3 coding sequence is TGTGCCACCAGTGAGCCCGTAGCGGGGGGGAACACAGATACGCAGTATTTT. The encoded protein is CATSEPVAGGNTDTQYF.

The V gene is TRBV5-1, the J gene TRBJ1-1; 7 nucleotides agree with TRBD1. This CDR3 contains 14 residues. Losses at the gene ends were 4 bases for V and 4 bases for J; bases not matched to a gene: 7. Germline CDR1 is SGHRS and CDR2 is YFSETQ. The CDR3 loop reads CASSVQGLSTEAFF. CDR3 nucleotide sequence: TGCGCCAGCAGCGTACAGGGGTTGAGCACTGAAGCTTTCTTT.

The chain couples TRBV6-5 to TRBJ1-2; a weak D match, TRBD1 (5 bases). The germline gives CDR1 MNHEY, CDR2 SVGAGI. The CDR3 extends over 15 amino acids. Trimming removed 7 bases at V and 3 bases at J, with 18 bases between. CDR3 residues: CASTPIADRYYGYTF. Written as DNA, the CDR3 is TGTGCCAGCACCCCCATTGCTGACAGATACTATGGCTACACCTTC.

CDR3 sequence: CASSLAGESYEQYF. The CDR3 nucleotides are TGTGCCAGCAGTTTAGCAGGGGAAAGCTACGAGCAGTACTTC. V usage is TRBV27 and J usage is TRBJ2-7; weak D call: TRBD1 (6 bases). CDR1 is MNHEY and CDR2 is SMNVEV in the germline V gene (reference sequence). Between the trimmed V and J ends, which lost 2 bases and 3 bases, there was a span of 11 bases. The CDR3 length is 14 residues.

The gene calls are TRBV24-1 and TRBJ2-2, with D possibly being TRBD1 (6 bases). Germline V CDR1 and CDR2: KGHDR, SFDVKD. V lost 3 bases and J lost 1, with 8 bases in between. The CDR3 has 15 residues. The CDR3 here is CATSDPGQNTGELFF. The CDR3 coding sequence is TGTGCCACCAGTGATCCGGGACAGAACACCGGGGAGCTGTTTTTT.

This clone showed up just once. This chain joins TRBV6-5 and TRBJ1-5, with 7 bases identical to TRBD1. V was clipped by 7 bases and J by 5 bases; unmatched bases: 8. The CDR3 runs 14 residues. Germline V gives CDR1 MNHEY, CDR2 SVGAGI. The chain's CDR3 is CASTPMQGDQPQHF. As DNA, the CDR3 is TGTGCCAGCACCCCCATGCAGGGGGATCAGCCCCAGCATTTT.

A remark on this clone: The sample contains more than one DNA sequence encoding this CDR3. The V and J genes are TRBV27 and TRBJ1-5, with D possibly matching TRBD1 (5 bases). V dropped 6 bases and J dropped 2 bases, with 11 bases sitting between them. The germline V gene has CDR1 MNHEY and CDR2 SMNVEV (reference sequence). The CDR3 totals 14 residues. CDR3 sequence: CASSRGGGNQPQHF. CDR3 nucleotide sequence: TGTGCCAGCAGCCGGGGCGGGGGCAATCAGCCCCAGCATTTT.